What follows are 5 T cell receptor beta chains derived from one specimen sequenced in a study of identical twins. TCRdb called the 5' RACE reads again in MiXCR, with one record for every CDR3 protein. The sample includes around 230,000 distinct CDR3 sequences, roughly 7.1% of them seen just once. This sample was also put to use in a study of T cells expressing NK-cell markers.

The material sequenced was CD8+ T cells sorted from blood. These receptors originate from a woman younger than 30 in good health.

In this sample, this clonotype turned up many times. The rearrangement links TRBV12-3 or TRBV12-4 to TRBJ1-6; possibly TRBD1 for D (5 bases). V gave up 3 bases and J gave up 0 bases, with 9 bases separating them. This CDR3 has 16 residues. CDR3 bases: TGTGCCAGCAGTTTCGGGGGAAGCTCCTATAATTCACCCCTCCACTTT. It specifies CASSFGGSSYNSPLHF.

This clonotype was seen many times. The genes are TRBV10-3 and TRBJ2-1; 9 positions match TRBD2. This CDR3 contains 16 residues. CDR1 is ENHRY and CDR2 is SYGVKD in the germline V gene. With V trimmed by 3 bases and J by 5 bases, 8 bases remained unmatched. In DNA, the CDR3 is TGTGCCATCAGTGAAGATATACTAGCGGGCCACAATGAGCAGTTCTTC. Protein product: CAISEDILAGHNEQFF.

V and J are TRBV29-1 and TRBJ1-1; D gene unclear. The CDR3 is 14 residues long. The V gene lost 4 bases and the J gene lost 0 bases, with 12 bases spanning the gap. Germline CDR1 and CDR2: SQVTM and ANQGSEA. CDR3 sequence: CSVVGVSMNTEAFF. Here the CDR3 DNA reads TGCAGCGTTGTTGGGGTCAGCATGAACACTGAAGCTTTCTTT.

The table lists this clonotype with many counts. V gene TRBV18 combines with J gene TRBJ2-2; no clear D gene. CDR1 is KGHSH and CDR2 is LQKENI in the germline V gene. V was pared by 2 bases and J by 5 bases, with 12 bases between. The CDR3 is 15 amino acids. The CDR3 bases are TGTGCCAGCTCACCAGAAGACACAACGACCGGGGAGCTGTTTTTT. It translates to CASSPEDTTTGELFF.

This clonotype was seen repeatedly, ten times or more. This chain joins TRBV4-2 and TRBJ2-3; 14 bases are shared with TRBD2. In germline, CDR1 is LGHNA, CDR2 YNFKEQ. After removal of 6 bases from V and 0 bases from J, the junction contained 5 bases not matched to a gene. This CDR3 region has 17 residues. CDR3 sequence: CASSGLAGGPSTDTQYF. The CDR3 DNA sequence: TGTGCCAGCAGTGGACTAGCGGGGGGACCAAGCACAGATACGCAGTATTTT.